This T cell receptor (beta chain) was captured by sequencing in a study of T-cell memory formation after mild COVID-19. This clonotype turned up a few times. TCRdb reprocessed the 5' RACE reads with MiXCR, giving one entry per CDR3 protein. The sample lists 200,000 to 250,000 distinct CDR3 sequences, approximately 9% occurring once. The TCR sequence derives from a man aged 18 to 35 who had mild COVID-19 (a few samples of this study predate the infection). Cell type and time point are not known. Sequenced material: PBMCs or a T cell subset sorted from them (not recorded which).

The CDR3, as DNA: TGTGCCAGCAGCCAAGTAGAGGGGGATCTGTTTTTT. It yields the protein CASSQVEGDLFF. The V and J genes are TRBV4-2 and TRBJ1-4; D possibly corresponds to TRBD1 (6 bases). The CDR3 is made up of 12 amino acids. The V gene lost 1 base and the J gene lost 14 bases, with 11 bases spanning the gap. The germline V gene has CDR1 LGHNA and CDR2 YNFKEQ.